These 24 T cell receptor beta chains came from one sample sequenced in a study of cytomegalovirus exposure and HLA in healthy donors. Primers included in the PCR were 60 Vbeta and 13 Jbeta primers. The method was immunoSEQ multiplex PCR; TCRdb's version includes in-frame clones alone and lacks a portion of them. The data contain 90,000 to 100,000 clones, around 76% of them singletons. Sequencing input: PBMCs. These receptors came from a woman aged 55 to 70 in good health and CMV-seropositive.

The V call is TRBV7-2, the J call TRBJ1-5, with TRBD1 identical over 10 bases. Unmatched junction bases numbered 7, after V lost 5 bases and J lost 6 bases. CDR1 is SGHTA, CDR2 FQGNSA, per germline. This CDR3 contains 15 residues. The CDR3 DNA sequence: TGTGCCAGCAGCCTGGGACAGGGGCTTGGTCAGCCCCAGCATTTT. This gives the protein CASSLGQGLGQPQHF.

As to this clone: One junction end disagrees with the germline gene, perhaps due to a read error. This chain connects TRBV7-9 to TRBJ1-1, with 8 positions matching TRBD1. The CDR3 is made up of 15 amino acids. Germline V lookup: CDR1 SEHNR, CDR2 FQNEAQ (reference sequence). The CDR3 nucleotides are TGTTCCAGCAGCCTCGGACAGGGAGGAAGCACTGAAGCTTTCTTT. Its translation is CSSSLGQGGSTEAFF.

The chain recombines TRBV7-9 with TRBJ1-6, with D perhaps TRBD1 (5 bases). Germline CDR1 and CDR2: SEHNR and FQNEAQ (reference sequence). The ends were cut back, 4 bases at V and 9 bases at J, with 10 bases in the middle. This CDR3 region has 13 residues. In DNA form, the CDR3 reads TGTGCCAGCAGCTCGCTCGGGGGTTCACCCCTCCACTTT. This codes for CASSSLGGSPLHF.

The chain has TRBV2 and TRBJ2-7; 7 bases fit TRBD1. Trimming took 7 bases from V and 0 from J; bases not matched to a gene: 3. Germline lookup yields CDR1 SNHLY and CDR2 FYNNEI. The CDR3 spans 13 residues. For the CDR3, the DNA is TGTGCCAGCAAATCAGGGGGCTCCTACGAGCAGTACTTC. Translation: CASKSGGSYEQYF.

The chain uses TRBV21-1 and TRBJ2-5; the table's D call, TRBD1, has no DNA check behind it. TRBV21-1 is a known pseudogene. CDR3 size: 15 residues. CDR3 region: CASKGRQSKGETQYF. The CDR3 DNA reads as TGTGCCAGCAAAGGGCGGCAATCGAAGGGGGAGACCCAGTACTTC.

This clone was counted between two and nine times. The rearrangement links TRBV6-5 to TRBJ2-7; tentative D call: TRBD1 (5 bases). The germline CDR1 and CDR2 sequences are MNHEY and SVGAGI. The CDR3 is made up of 15 amino acids. V was shortened by 6 bases and J by 3 bases, with 18 bases between the two germline ends. Here the CDR3 DNA reads TGTGCCAGCAGATATATGGGGCGCAAAGGCTACGAGCAGTACTTC. As protein: CASRYMGRKGYEQYF.

The genes are TRBV19 and TRBJ1-2; 10 bases align to TRBD1. The V segment lost 5 bases and the J segment 7 bases; nucleotides outside the gene matches: 13. This CDR3 is 16 amino acids long. CDR1 LNHDA and CDR2 SQIVND come from the germline V gene (reference sequence). For the CDR3, the DNA is TGTGCCAGTAGTCGGACCGGGACAGGGGTCGGAGGTGGCTACACCTTC. Translating gives CASSRTGTGVGGGYTF.

V gene TRBV15 combines with J gene TRBJ2-7, with 7 bases fitting TRBD2. The CDR3 is 14 amino acids. Germline V gene data show CDR1 as LNHNV and CDR2 as YYDKDF (reference sequence). After removal of 1 base from V and 9 bases from J, the junction contained 9 bases not matched to a gene. DNA for the CDR3: TGTGCCACCAGCAGAGCGGGGGGTGGGGGGAGGCAGTACTTC. Amino acids: CATSRAGGGGRQYF.

This chain connects TRBV19 to TRBJ2-7; D gene ambiguous. Germline loops: CDR1 LNHDA, CDR2 SQIVND (reference sequence). V lost 4 bases and J lost 3, with 7 bases in between. The CDR3 consists of 12 residues. The CDR3 protein is CASSTPSYEQYF. The CDR3 DNA follows: TGTGCCAGTAGTACCCCCAGCTACGAGCAGTACTTC.

The sample holds one count of this clone. The gene calls are TRBV6-6 and TRBJ2-2, with a tentative D call TRBD1 (5 bases). CDR1 MNHNY and CDR2 SVGAGI come from the germline V gene (reference sequence). V lost 6 bases and J 3 bases, leaving 8 bases between the germline ends. The CDR3 extends over 13 amino acids. Here the CDR3 reads CASRGRDTGELFF. In DNA form, the CDR3 reads TGTGCCAGCAGGGGGCGCGACACCGGGGAGCTGTTTTTT.

There are a few counts of this clone. The chain links TRBV19 to TRBJ2-5; the D gene is possibly TRBD2 (6 bases). Germline V gives CDR1 LNHDA, CDR2 SQIVND (reference sequence). This CDR3 spans 12 amino acids. The germline V and J ends were trimmed by 11 bases and 4 bases, with 14 bases remaining between them. The CDR3 reads CAWGEDSETQYF. CDR3 bases: TGTGCCTGGGGGGAAGACTCAGAGACCCAGTACTTC.

The gene calls are TRBV19 and TRBJ2-3; tentative D call: TRBD2 (7 bases). The germline CDR1 and CDR2 sequences are LNHDA and SQIVND (reference sequence). This CDR3 is built from 16 residues. Trimming removed 6 bases from V and 2 bases from J, with 18 bases in between. For the CDR3, the DNA is TGTGCCAGTAGGGAGCCGCGGGGGCCCCACACAGATACGCAGTATTTT. Encoded protein: CASREPRGPHTDTQYF.

This rearrangement joins TRBV6-5 to TRBJ2-7, with a tentative D call TRBD1 (6 bases). This CDR3 has 14 residues. V was clipped by 7 bases and J by 2 bases, with 15 bases between them. Germline loops: CDR1 MNHEY, CDR2 SVGAGI. CDR3 amino acids: CASTQDRSPYEQYF. In nucleotides, the CDR3 is TGTGCCAGCACCCAAGACAGGTCCCCCTACGAGCAGTACTTC.

The J gene is TRBJ1-1, the V gene TRBV21-1. TRBV21-1 is flagged as a pseudogene. This CDR3 has 14 amino acids. CDR3 amino acids: CASSRIAQNTEAFF. The CDR3 region has the DNA TGTGCCAGCAGCAGGATAGCACAGAACACTGAAGCTTTCTTT.

V and J are TRBV5-1 and TRBJ2-1; TRBD1 agrees at 8 bases. The CDR3 spans 16 residues. Germline CDR1 is SGHRS and CDR2 is YFSETQ. The V segment lost 0 bases and the J segment 2 bases; nucleotides outside the gene matches: 4. CDR3 loop: CASSLGTGWPYNEQFF. CDR3 in DNA: TGCGCCAGCAGCTTGGGGACAGGGTGGCCCTACAATGAGCAGTTCTTC.

This chain connects TRBV23-1 to TRBJ2-2; TRBD1 might be the D (5 bases). TRBV23-1 is filed as an ORF, its function uncertain. This CDR3 is 13 amino acids long. Trimming removed 0 bases from V and 6 bases from J, with 5 bases in between. For the CDR3, the DNA is TGCGCCAGCAGTCAATCGGGGCCCGGGGAGCTGTTTTTT. Translated, it gives CASSQSGPGELFF.

The chain carries TRBV10-2 and TRBJ1-3; D gene unclear. Germline CDR1 WSHSY, CDR2 SAAADI. V shed 6 bases and J shed 6 bases, with 15 bases lying between them. CDR3 size: 14 residues. CDR3 sequence: CASRTSGAANTIYF. The CDR3 DNA is TGCGCCAGCAGGACTTCGGGTGCGGCAAACACCATATATTTT.

V usage is TRBV7-9 and J usage is TRBJ1-5, with TRBD1 as a possible D gene (6 bases). V lost 5 bases and J 4 bases, leaving 15 bases between the germline ends. The CDR3 spans 15 residues. Per the germline V gene, CDR1 is SEHNR and CDR2 is FQNEAQ (reference sequence). For the CDR3, the DNA is TGTGCCAGCAGCCCCCCGGGGGGCCCTAATCAGCCCCAGCATTTT. Its protein is CASSPPGGPNQPQHF.

The chain combines TRBV5-5 with TRBJ2-1, with 7 bases lining up with TRBD2. There are 14 residues in the CDR3. Per germline, CDR1 SGHKS and CDR2 YYEKEE (reference sequence). The V and J ends lost 2 bases and 9 bases, in that order; junction bases with no gene match: 8. The CDR3 is CASSFRDYPGEQFF. CDR3 nucleotide sequence: TGTGCCAGCAGCTTTCGGGACTACCCGGGTGAGCAGTTCTTC.

The chain combines TRBV29-1 with TRBJ2-3; 8 nucleotides line up with TRBD1. V was pared by 1 base and J by 1 base, with 1 base of the junction left unmatched. This CDR3 is 14 amino acids long. The germline V gene encodes CDR1 SQVTM and CDR2 ANQGSEA. The CDR3 nucleotides are TGCAGCGTTGAAGGACAGGGGCGCACAGATACGCAGTATTTT. It specifies CSVEGQGRTDTQYF.

This chain uses TRBV9 with TRBJ1-4; D uncertain. The CDR3 loop spans 14 amino acids. CDR1 and CDR2 from the germline V gene are SGDLS and YYNGEE. V dropped 4 bases and J dropped 5 bases, with 12 bases sitting between them. In DNA form, the CDR3 reads TGTGCCAGCAGCTCTCTGCAGTCGAATGAAAAACTGTTTTTT. Translating it yields CASSSLQSNEKLFF.

V gene TRBV7-9 combines with J gene TRBJ2-7, with 8 bases that match TRBD2. This CDR3 has 14 amino acids. V shed 2 bases, J shed 3 bases, and the junction held 3 bases outside the gene matches. From germline, CDR1 is SEHNR and CDR2 FQNEAQ (reference sequence). CDR3 loop: CASSLTSGLYEQYF. CDR3 nucleotide sequence: TGTGCCAGCAGCTTAACTAGCGGCCTCTACGAGCAGTACTTC. The full variable domain, rest sourced from reference TRBV7-9 and TRBJ2-7, is DTGVSQNPRHKITKRGQNVTFRCDPISEHNRLYWYRQTLGQGPEFLTYFQNEAQLEKSRLLSDRFSAERPKGSFSTLEIQRTEQGDSAMYLCASSLTSGLYEQYFGPGTRLTVT.

V is TRBV5-1 and J is TRBJ2-7, with 12 bases that match TRBD2. Losses at the gene ends were 7 bases for V and 3 bases for J; bases not matched to a gene: 8. The length of the CDR3 is 15 residues. Germline CDR1 reads SGHRS; CDR2 reads YFSETQ. CDR3 residues: CASPSGRDLNYEQYF. DNA for the CDR3: TGCGCCAGCCCTAGCGGGAGGGACCTAAACTACGAGCAGTACTTC. The full variable domain, completed using reference TRBV5-1 and TRBJ2-7, is KAGVTQTPRYLIKTRGQQVTLSCSPISGHRSVSWYQQTPGQGLQFLFEYFSETQRNKGNFPGRFSGRQFSNSRSEMNVSTLELGDSALYLCASPSGRDLNYEQYFGPGTRLTVT.

This clone was detected only a few times. CDR3 in amino acids: CASSLAGPVSSEAFF. DNA of the CDR3: TGTGCCAGCAGCTTGGCAGGGCCGGTTTCGTCGGAAGCTTTCTTT. The genes are TRBV5-4 and TRBJ1-1, with a tentative D call TRBD1 (5 bases). Trimming shortened V by 0 bases and J by 8 bases, and 17 bases separated the two germline ends. Germline CDR1 and CDR2: SGHNT and YYREEE (reference sequence). CDR3 size: 15 residues. The entire variable domain, with the rest obtained from reference TRBV5-4 and TRBJ1-1, is as follows: ETGVTQSPTHLIKTRGQQVTLRCSSQSGHNTVSWYQQALGQGPQFIFQYYREEENGRGNFPPRFSGLQFPNYSSELNVNALELDDSALYLCASSLAGPVSSEAFFGQGTRLTVV.